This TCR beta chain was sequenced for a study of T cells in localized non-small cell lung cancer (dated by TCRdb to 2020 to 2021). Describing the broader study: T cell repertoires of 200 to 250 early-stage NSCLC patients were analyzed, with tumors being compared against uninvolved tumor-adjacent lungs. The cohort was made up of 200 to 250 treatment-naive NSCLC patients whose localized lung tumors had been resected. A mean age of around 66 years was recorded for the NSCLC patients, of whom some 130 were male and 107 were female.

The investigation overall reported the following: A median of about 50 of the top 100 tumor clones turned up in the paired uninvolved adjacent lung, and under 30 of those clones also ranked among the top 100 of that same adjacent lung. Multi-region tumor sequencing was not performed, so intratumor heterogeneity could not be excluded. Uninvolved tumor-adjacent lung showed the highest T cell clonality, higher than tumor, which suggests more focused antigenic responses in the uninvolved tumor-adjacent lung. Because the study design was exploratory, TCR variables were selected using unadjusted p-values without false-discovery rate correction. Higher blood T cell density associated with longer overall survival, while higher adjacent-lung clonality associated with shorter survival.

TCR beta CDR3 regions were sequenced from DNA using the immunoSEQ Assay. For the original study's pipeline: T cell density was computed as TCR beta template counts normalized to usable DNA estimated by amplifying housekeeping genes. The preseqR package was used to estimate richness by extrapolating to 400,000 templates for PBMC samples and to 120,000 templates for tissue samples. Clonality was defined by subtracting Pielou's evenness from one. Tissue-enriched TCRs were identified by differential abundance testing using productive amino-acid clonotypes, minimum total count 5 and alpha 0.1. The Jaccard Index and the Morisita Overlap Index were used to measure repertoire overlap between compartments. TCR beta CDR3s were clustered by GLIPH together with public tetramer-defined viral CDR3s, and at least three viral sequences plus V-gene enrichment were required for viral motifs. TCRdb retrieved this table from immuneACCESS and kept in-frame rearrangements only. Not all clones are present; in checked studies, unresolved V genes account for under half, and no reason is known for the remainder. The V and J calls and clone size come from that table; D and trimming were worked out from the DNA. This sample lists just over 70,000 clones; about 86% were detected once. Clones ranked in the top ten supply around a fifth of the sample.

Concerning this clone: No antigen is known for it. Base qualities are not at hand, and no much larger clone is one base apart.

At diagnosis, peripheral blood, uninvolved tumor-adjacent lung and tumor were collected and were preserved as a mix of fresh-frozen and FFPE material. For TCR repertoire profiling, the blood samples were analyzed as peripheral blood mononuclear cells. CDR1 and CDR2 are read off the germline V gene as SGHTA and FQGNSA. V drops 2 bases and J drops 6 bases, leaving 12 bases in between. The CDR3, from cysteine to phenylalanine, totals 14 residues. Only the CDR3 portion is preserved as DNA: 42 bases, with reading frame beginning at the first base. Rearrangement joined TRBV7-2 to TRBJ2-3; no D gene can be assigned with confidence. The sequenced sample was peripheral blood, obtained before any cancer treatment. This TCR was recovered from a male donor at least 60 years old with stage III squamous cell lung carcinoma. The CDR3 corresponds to CASSLMRSKDTQYF. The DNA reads TGTGCCAGCAGCTTAATGAGGTCTAAGGATACGCAGTATTTT.